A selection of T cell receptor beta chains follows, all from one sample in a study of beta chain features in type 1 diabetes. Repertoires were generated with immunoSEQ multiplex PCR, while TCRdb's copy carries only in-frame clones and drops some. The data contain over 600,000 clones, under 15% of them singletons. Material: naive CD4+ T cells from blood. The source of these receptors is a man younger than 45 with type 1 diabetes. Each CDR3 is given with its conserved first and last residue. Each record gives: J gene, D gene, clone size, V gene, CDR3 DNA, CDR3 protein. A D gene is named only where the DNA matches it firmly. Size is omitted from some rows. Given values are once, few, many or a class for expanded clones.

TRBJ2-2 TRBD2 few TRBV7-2 TGTGCCAGCAGCTCCCGCTCCCTAGCGGGGATTTTACCCGGGGAGCTGTTTTTT CASSSRSLAGILPGELFF
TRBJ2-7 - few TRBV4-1 TGCGCCAGCAGCGGACAATACGAGCAGTACTTC CASSGQYEQYF
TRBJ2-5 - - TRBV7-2 TGTGCCAGCAGCTTAAGGCCAGTCCAAGAGACCCAGTACTTC CASSLRPVQETQYF
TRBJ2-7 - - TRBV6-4 TGTGCCAGCAGTGACTCAGGGAATGAGTCCTACGAGCAGTACTTC CASSDSGNESYEQYF
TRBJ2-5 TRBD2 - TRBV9 TGTGCCAGCAGCGTAGCGGCTAGCGGGGGCCCAGTGGAGACCCAGTACTTC CASSVAASGGPVETQYF
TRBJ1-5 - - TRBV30 TGTGCCTGGAGTCCAAGCTATAGCAATCAGCCCCAGCATTTT CAWSPSYSNQPQHF
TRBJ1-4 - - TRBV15 TGTGCCACCAGCAGAGATCGGGGCGCGGAAAAACTGTTTTTT CATSRDRGAEKLFF
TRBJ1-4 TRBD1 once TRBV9 TGTGCCAGCAGCCCTGGGGCAGGGGGGTCCGCGACTAATGAAAAACTGTTTTTT CASSPGAGGSATNEKLFF
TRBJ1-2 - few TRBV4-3 TGCGCCAGCAGCCAAGAATTTGGGGAATCTAACTATGGCTACACCTTC CASSQEFGESNYGYTF
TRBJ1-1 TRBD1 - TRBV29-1 TGCAGCGCTCGGACAGGGAGAAGGACTGAAGCTTTCTTT CSARTGRRTEAFF
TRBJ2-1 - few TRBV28 TGTGCCAGCAGAGGGACCGCTCGAGACCCCCGGGGGAATGAGCAGTTCTTC CASRGTARDPRGNEQFF
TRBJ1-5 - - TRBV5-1 TGCGCCAGCAGCTTGGATGCAGCAAATCAGCCCCAGCATTTT CASSLDAANQPQHF
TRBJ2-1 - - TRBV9 TGTGCCAGCAGCCAGGGGGGGTACAATGAGCAGTTCTTC CASSQGGYNEQFF
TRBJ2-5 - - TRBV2 TGTGCCAGCAGAACAGATCAAGAGACCCAGTACTTC CASRTDQETQYF
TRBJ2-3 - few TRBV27 TGTGCCAGCAGTCCCACAGATACGCAGTATTTT CASSPTDTQYF
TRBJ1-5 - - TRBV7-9 TGTGCCAGCAGCATTGACAGTGGCCCCTCGCCCCAGCATTTT CASSIDSGPSPQHF
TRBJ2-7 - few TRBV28 TGTGCCAGCATCGCAGGACCCTACGAGCAGTACTTC CASIAGPYEQYF
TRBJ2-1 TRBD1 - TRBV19 TGTGCCAGTAGTGGCGGTAAGACAGGGGCGTCCTACAATGAGCAGTTCTTC CASSGGKTGASYNEQFF
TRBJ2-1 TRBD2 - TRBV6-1 TGTGCCAGCAGCCCCGGGGAGGGATCCTACAATGAGCAGTTCTTC CASSPGEGSYNEQFF
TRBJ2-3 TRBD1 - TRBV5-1 TGCGCCAGCAGCCCCGGACAGGGCGTGGATACGCAGTATTTT CASSPGQGVDTQYF
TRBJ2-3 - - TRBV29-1 TGCAGCGTTGAACAGCCGGGACTCTCCTCCGCAGATACGCAGTATTTT CSVEQPGLSSADTQYF
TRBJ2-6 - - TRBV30 TGTGCCTGGAGTGAGACACCTATCGTCGTCCTGACTTTC CAWSETPIVVLTF
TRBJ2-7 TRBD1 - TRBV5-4 TGTGCCAGCAGCCCCGTGACAGGGAGCGAGCAGTACTTC CASSPVTGSEQYF
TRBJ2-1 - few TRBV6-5 TGTGCCAGCAGTACAGTTTCCAAGAATGAGCAGTTCTTC CASSTVSKNEQFF
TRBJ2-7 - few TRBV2 TGTGCCAGCAGTGAGATCGAAGTGAACACGTTCTCCTACGAGCAGTACTTC CASSEIEVNTFSYEQYF
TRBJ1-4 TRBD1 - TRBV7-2 TGTGCCAGCAGCCACGCTCGGGACAGGGGTAATGAAAAACTGTTTTTT CASSHARDRGNEKLFF
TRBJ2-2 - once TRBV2 TGTGCCGGGGGACTTGAAATTGGGGAGCTGTTTTTT CAGGLEIGELFF
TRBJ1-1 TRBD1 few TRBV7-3 TGTGCCAGCAGCCACCGGACAGGGAGGGATACTGAAGCTTTCTTT CASSHRTGRDTEAFF
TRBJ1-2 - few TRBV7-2 TGTGCCAGCAGCTTGGCGGCGGGGGACTATGGCTACACCTTC CASSLAAGDYGYTF
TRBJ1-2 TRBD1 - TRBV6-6 TGTGCCAGCAGTTACTTGCGGACACAGGGGTATGGCTACACCTTC CASSYLRTQGYGYTF
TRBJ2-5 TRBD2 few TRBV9 TGTGCCAGCAGCGCTAGCGGAGAGACCCAGTACTTC CASSASGETQYF
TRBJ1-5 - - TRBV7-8 TGTGCCAGCAGCTTAGGACAGGGCAATCAGCCCCAGCATTTT CASSLGQGNQPQHF
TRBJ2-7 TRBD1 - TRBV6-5 TGTGCCAGCAGTTACTCATGGGTTCAGGGGGCCTACGAGCAGTACTTC CASSYSWVQGAYEQYF
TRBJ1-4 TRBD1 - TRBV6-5 TGTGCCAGCAGCAAAGGACAGGGACGGCGCGAAAAACTGTTTTTT CASSKGQGRREKLFF
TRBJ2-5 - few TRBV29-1 TGCAGCGTTGGATCAGGGATTCAAGAGACCCAGTACTTC CSVGSGIQETQYF
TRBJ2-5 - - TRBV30 TGTGCCTGGAAGCGTACTATGGGTGGGGAGACCCAGTACTTC CAWKRTMGGETQYF
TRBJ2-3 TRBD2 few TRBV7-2 TGTGCCAGCAGCTACCAACTAGCGGGGGGCCCACAGTATTTT CASSYQLAGGPQYF
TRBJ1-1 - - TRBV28 TGTGCCAGCAGTTTATCCTCGGACGGTAACACTGAAGCTTTCTTT CASSLSSDGNTEAFF
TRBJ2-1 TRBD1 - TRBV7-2 TGTGCCAGCAGCTTAGTAGGGACAGGGGTGGATGAGCAGTTCTTC CASSLVGTGVDEQFF
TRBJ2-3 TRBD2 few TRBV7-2 TGTGCCAGCAGCCCGAGACTAGCGGGGGGGCCTGATACGCAGTATTTT CASSPRLAGGPDTQYF
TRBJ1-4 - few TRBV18 TGTGCCAGCTCACCACCCGCGGACTCAAATGAAAAACTGTTTTTT CASSPPADSNEKLFF
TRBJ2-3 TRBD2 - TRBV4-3 TGCGCCAGCAGCCAAGATCTTAACGGGGGGGCAGATACGCAGTATTTT CASSQDLNGGADTQYF
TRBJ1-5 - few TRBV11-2 TGTGCCAGCAGCTCCGACGGGGCCTGGGAGCCCCAGCATTTT CASSSDGAWEPQHF
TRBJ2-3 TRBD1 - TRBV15 TGTGCCACCAGCACCTTTCGAGGACAGGGCACAGATACGCAGTATTTT CATSTFRGQGTDTQYF
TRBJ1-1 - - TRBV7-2 TGTGCCAGCAGCTTAATTAAAGGAGCCCACACTGAAGCTTTCTTT CASSLIKGAHTEAFF
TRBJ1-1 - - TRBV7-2 TGTGCCAGCAGCTTAGTGGCGAACACTGAAGCTTTCTTT CASSLVANTEAFF
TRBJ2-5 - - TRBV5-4 TGTGCCAGCAGCTTGGCGGGCATCCAAGAGACCCAGTACTTC CASSLAGIQETQYF
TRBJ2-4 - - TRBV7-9 TGTGCCAGCAGCTTAGAGCCCCAGGCTATAGCCAAAAACATTCAGTACTTC CASSLEPQAIAKNIQYF
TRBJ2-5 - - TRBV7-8 TGTGCCAGCAACACTAACACAGGATGGGAGACCCAGTACTTC CASNTNTGWETQYF
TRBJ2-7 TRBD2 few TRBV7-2 TGTGCCAGCAGCTCCGGCCTAAGGGCGGGAGTCTACGAGCAGTACTTC CASSSGLRAGVYEQYF
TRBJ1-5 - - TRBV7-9 TGTGCCAGCAGCTTAGGCGGGGGGAATCAGCCCCAGCATTTT CASSLGGGNQPQHF
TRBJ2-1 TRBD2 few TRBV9 TGTGCCAGCAGCGTTCTAGCGGGGGGGAGGAATGAGCAGTTCTTC CASSVLAGGRNEQFF
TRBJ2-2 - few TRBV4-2 TGTGCCAGCAGCCAAGAGGAGGGGGCCGGGGAGCTGTTTTTT CASSQEEGAGELFF